These T cell receptor beta chains were read from a single sample in a study of T cell responses to AZD1222 COVID-19 vaccine. Libraries were prepared by immunoSEQ multiplex PCR; TCRdb keeps only in-frame clonotypes and omits some of them. The sample records 100,000 or so clones, approximately 92% being singletons. This specimen was peripheral blood, taken 28 days after the second AZD1222 dose. These receptors were obtained from an adult who received the AZD1222 COVID-19 vaccine. Both conserved end residues are part of each CDR3. A D gene is named only where the DNA matches it firmly. Part of the rows lack a size; the others show once, few, many or a class for expanded clones.

d_call j_call clone_size v_call cdr3_nt cdr3_aa
TRBD1 TRBJ1-2 NA TRBV6-5 TGTGCCAGCAGTTACGGTGGACAGGCCGCCTACACCTTC CASSYGGQAAYTF
NA TRBJ1-3 NA TRBV3-1/TRBV3-2 TGTGCCAGCAGCCAGGCAGGCTCTGGAAACACCATATATTTT CASSQAGSGNTIYF
TRBD2 TRBJ2-2 NA TRBV9 TGTGCCAGCAGCGTTGGCGGGAGGGCCAGCGGTGTTCGGTCCGGGGAGCTGTTTTTT CASSVGGRASGVRSGELFF
TRBD2 TRBJ2-1 NA TRBV19 TGTGCCAGTAGTATAGGTCACGTACTAGCGTACAATGAGCAGTTCTTC CASSIGHVLAYNEQFF
TRBD1 TRBJ1-2 NA TRBV28 TGTGCCAGCAGGGAGGGGACAGCTAACTATGGCTACACCTTC CASREGTANYGYTF
TRBD1 TRBJ2-2 NA TRBV7-3 TGTGCCAGCAGTCAGGACAGGGGGCGCGCCGGGGAGCTGTTTTTT CASSQDRGRAGELFF
NA TRBJ1-5 NA TRBV28 TGTGCCAGCAGTCCTAAGCCGCAGCCCCAGCATTTT CASSPKPQPQHF
NA TRBJ1-2 NA TRBV7-8 TGTGCCAGCAGCGCGGGACTTCCTGGTGTGTCTGGCTACACCTTC CASSAGLPGVSGYTF
TRBD2 TRBJ2-1 NA TRBV7-3 TGTGCCAGCAGTTCTCTAGCGGGAGGCACCTACAATGAGCAGTTCTTC CASSSLAGGTYNEQFF
NA TRBJ1-1 NA TRBV18 TGTGCCAGCTCACAAGGACAGATTCAGAACACTGAAGCTTTCTTT CASSQGQIQNTEAFF
NA TRBJ1-4 NA TRBV24-1 TGTGCCACCAGTGCCTTCCGCTATGGTGAAAAACTGTTTTTT CATSAFRYGEKLFF
NA TRBJ1-5 once TRBV27 TGTGCCAGCAGTTTAGGGGGGGGCGGGCAGCCCCAGCATTTT CASSLGGGGQPQHF
TRBD1 TRBJ1-4 once TRBV28 TGTGCCAGCAGTTCAGGGGGCGCCTGGGATGAAAAACTGTTTTTT CASSSGGAWDEKLFF
NA TRBJ1-2 NA TRBV7-9 TGTGCCAGCAGCTTAGGGGGCGGAGCTTTCAACTATGGCTACACCTTC CASSLGGGAFNYGYTF
NA TRBJ1-1 once TRBV5-6 TGTGCCAGCAGCTTCCAGGGGAGCACTGAAGCTTTCTTT CASSFQGSTEAFF
TRBD2 TRBJ2-7 NA TRBV4-3 TGCGCCAGCAGCCAAGAACGTAGCGGGAGTTCCCCCTACGAGCAGTACTTC CASSQERSGSSPYEQYF
TRBD2 TRBJ2-1 NA TRBV19 TGTGCCACCCGAAGAGGAGCGGGAGACTACAATGAGCAGTTCTTC CATRRGAGDYNEQFF
TRBD1 TRBJ2-7 NA TRBV27 TGTGCCACTCGGGGGACAGGGGTGGTCGAGCAGTACTTC CATRGTGVVEQYF
NA TRBJ2-7 NA TRBV7-3 TGTGCCAGCAGCTTAAATGGGTACGAGCAGTACTTC CASSLNGYEQYF
NA TRBJ2-3 once TRBV2 TGTGCCAGCAGGGCACAGGGTACGATAGATACGCAGTATTTT CASRAQGTIDTQYF